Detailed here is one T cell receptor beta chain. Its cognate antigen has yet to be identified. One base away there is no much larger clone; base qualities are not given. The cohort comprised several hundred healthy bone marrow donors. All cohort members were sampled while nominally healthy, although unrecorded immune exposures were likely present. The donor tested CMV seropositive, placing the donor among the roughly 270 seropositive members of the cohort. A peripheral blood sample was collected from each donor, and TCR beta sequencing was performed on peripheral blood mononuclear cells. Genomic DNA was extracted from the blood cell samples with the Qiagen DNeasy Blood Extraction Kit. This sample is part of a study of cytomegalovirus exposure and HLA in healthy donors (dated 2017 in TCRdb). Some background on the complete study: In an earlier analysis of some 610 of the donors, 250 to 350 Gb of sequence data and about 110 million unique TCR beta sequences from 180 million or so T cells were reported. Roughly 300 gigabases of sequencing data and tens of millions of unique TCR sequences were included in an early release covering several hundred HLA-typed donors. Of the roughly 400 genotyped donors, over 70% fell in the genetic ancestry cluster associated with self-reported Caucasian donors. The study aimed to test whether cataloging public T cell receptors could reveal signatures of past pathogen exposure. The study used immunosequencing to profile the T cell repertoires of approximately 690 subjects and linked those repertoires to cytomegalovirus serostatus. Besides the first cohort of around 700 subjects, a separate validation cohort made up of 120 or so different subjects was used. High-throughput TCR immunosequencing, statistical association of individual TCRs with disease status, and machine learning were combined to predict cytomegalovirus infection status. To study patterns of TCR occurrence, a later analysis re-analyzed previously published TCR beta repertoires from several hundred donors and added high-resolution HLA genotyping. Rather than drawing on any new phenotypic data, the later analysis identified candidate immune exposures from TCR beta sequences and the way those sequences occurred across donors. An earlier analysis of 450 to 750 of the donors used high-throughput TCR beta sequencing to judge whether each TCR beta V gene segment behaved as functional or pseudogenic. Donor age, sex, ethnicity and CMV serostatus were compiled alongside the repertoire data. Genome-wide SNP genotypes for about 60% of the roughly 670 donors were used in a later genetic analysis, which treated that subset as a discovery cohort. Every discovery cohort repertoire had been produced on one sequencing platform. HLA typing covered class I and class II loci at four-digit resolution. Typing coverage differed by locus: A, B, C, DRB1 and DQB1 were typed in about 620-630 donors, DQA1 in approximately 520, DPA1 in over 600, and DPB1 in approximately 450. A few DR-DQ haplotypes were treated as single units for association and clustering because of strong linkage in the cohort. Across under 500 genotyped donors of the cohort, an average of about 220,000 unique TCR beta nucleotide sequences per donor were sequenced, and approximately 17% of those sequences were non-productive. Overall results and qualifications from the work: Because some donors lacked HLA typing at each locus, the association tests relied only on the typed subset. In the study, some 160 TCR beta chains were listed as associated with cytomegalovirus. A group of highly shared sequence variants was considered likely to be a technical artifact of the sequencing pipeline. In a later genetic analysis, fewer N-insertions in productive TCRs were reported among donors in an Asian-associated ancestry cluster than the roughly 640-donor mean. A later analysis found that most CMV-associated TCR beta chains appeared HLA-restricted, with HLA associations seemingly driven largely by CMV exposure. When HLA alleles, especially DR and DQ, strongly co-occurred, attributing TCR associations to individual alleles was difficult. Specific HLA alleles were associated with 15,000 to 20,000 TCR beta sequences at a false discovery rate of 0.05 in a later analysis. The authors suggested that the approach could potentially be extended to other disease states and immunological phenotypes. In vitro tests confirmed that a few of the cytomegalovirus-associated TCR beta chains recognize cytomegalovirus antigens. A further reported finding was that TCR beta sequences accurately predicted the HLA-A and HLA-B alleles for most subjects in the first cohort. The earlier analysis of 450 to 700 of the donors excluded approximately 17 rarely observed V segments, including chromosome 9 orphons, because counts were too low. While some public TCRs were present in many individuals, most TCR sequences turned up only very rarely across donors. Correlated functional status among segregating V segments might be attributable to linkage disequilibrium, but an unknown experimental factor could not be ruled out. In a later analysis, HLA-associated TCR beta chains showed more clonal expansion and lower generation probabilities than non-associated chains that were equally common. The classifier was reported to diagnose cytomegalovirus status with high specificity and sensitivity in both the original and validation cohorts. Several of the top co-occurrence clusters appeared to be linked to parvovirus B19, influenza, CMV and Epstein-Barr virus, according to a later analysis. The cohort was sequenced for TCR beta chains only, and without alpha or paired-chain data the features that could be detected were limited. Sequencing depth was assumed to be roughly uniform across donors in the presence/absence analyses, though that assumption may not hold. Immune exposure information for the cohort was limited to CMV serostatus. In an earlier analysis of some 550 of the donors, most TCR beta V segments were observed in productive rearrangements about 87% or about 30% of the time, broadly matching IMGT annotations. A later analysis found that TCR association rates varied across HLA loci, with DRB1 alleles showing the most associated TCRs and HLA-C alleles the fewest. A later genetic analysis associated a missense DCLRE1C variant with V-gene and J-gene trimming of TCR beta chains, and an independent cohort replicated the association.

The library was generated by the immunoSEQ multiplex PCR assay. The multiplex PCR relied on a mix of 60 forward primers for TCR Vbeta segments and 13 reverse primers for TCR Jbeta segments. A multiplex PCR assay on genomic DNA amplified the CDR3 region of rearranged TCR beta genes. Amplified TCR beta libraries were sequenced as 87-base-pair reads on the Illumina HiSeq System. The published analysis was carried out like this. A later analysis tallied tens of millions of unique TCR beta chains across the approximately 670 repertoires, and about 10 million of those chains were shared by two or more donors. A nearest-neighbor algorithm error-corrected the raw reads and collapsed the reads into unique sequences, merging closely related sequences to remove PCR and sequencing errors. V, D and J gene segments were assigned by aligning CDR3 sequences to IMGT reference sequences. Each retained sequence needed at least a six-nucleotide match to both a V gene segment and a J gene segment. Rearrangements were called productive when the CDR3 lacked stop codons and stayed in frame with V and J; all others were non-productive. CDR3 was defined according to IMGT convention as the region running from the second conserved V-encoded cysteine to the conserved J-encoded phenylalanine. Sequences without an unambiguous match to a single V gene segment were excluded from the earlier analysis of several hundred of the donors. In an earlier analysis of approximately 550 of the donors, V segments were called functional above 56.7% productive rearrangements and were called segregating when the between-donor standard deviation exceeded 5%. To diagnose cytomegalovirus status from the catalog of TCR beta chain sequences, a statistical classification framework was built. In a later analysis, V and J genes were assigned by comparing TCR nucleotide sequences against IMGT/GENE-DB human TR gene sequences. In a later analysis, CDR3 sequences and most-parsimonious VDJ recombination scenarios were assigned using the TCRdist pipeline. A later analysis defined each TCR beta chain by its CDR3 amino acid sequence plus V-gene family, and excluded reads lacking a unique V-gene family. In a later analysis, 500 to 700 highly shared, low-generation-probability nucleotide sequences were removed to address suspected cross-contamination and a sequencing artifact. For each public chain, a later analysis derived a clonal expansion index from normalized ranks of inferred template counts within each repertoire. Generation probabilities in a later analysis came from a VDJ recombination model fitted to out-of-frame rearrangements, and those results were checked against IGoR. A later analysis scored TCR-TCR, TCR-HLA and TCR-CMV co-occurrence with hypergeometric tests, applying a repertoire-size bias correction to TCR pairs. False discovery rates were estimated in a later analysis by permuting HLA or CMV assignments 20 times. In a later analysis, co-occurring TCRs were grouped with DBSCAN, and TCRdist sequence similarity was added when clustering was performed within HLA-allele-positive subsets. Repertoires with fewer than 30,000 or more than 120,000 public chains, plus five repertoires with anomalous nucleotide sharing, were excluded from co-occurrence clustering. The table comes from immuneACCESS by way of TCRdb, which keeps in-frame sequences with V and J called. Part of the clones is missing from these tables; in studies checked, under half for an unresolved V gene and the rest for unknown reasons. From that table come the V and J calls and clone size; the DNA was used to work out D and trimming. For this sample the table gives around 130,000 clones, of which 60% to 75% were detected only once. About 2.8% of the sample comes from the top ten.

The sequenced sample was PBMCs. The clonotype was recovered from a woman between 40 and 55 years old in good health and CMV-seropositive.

The DNA reads TGTGCCAGCAGTTACTCGGTCGAGGGGGCCGGGGAGACCCAGTACTTC. It specifies CASSYSVEGAGETQYF. The chain is made from TRBV6-5 and TRBJ2-5; TRBD1 fits 7 bases in the junction. The germline V and J ends show losses of 0 bases and 5 bases respectively, and no gene match explains 9 bases of the junction. The CDR3 numbers 16 residues from cysteine through phenylalanine. The sequence is cut down to CDR3 DNA, 48 bases in frame from base 1. Reading the germline V gene gives CDR1 MNHEY and CDR2 SVGAGI.